Listed below are T cell receptor beta chains from one sample, sequenced in a study of Graves' ophthalmopathy and Graves' hyperthyroidism. TCRdb called the multiplex PCR reads again in MiXCR, with one record for every CDR3 protein. The sample records roughly 1.1 million distinct CDR3 sequences, less than 45% being singletons. Specimen: peripheral blood or thyroid tissue (not recorded which). These receptors all stem from an adult man with Graves' hyperthyroidism. CDR3s leave out the opening cysteine and the closing phenylalanine or tryptophan. Clone size is stated in some rows and not others, as once, few, many or a class when expanded.

V,size,CDR3
TRBV25-1,many,ASSEYPGSWETQY
TRBV9,-,ASSTGLAGIEQF
TRBV12-3/TRBV12-4,many,ASSGGQGARNSPLH
TRBV9,-,ASSAGGRPVTEAF
TRBV15,once,ATPGVAGGEQY
TRBV20-1,many,SARFAASSYEQY
TRBV24-1,few,ATSDRGQGLGGELF
TRBV15,-,ATSTDAMDTEAF
TRBV25-1,many,ASSEWTGGNEKLF
TRBV4-2,-,ASTQGGKAF
TRBV20-1,-,SARDGASGEQY
TRBV19,many,ASGPRQGGLRRELF
TRBV9,many,ASSDRQGLTPLH
TRBV7-2,-,ASSLETDHRGEQY
TRBV19,few,ASSGAGGAGGELF
TRBV12-3/TRBV12-4,-,ASSPSWGETQY
TRBV12-3/TRBV12-4,many,ASRTGGSGGYT
TRBV14,many,ASSQEWPDNYGYT
TRBV5-1,once,ASSPIQQGDNYGYT
TRBV25-1,-,ASSLFGGPRMNTEAF
TRBV12-3/TRBV12-4,few,ASSHRDSQETQH
TRBV24-1,-,ATSDPGQGVNQPQH
TRBV7-9,-,ASSFYICSARGNRNAYEQY
TRBV5-4,-,ASSLAEVNQPQH
TRBV19,many,ASSPGQGGNQPQH
TRBV28,-,ASTTRESPGYT
TRBV12-3/TRBV12-4,-,ASSLTLRVETQY
TRBV5-1,many,ASSFFGTSGRTSYEQY
TRBV15,-,ASRTGTVSYEQY
TRBV28,-,ASSLYQEGLF
TRBV10-3,-,ASSSTRFSGNTIY
TRBV29-1,many,SVEGQDSLRTF
TRBV6-9,-,ASSCKAGPRLH
TRBV6-5,-,ASSYSRSPPGNTEAF
TRBV12-3/TRBV12-4,-,ASSLTGRTQPQH
TRBV4-3,many,ASSQDEHSTGQPQH
TRBV12-3/TRBV12-4,-,ASRTLAGTGGRNTEAF
TRBV7-9,-,ASRGQETQH
TRBV25-1,many,ASSVPVQQPQH
TRBV27,few,ASSFSQSPLH
TRBV12-3/TRBV12-4,-,ASSKVVGQPQH
TRBV2,few,ASGWGPNQPQH